This T cell receptor (beta chain) was documented in a study of T-cell memory formation after mild COVID-19. Study-wide context: Largely, TCR clusters stayed within a single donor. Findings and caveats of the study: Contracting clones, day 15 to 85, had balanced CD4/CD8, and later expanders favored CD4+. Some SARS-CoV-2-responding clones were already detected in memory before infection.

Researchers used 5'RACE with constant-segment primers to make TCR alpha and TCR beta cDNA libraries that carry sample barcodes and UMIs. TCRdb ran MiXCR on the 5' RACE reads and lists one entry per CDR3 protein. Of hundreds of thousands of distinct CDR3 sequences in the sample, about a fifth are singletons; the top ten hold 7% to 9%. This clonotype was counted only a few times. The antigen remains undetermined. Material for sequencing was PBMCs or a T cell subset sorted from them (not recorded which). The sequence came from an adult woman who had mild COVID-19 (a few samples of this study predate the infection). Cell type and time point are not known.

In DNA, the CDR3 is TGCAGTGCTAGACCTACCGGACGGCACAAAGCTTTCTTT. It encodes CSARPTGRHKAFF. The J gene is TRBJ1-1, the V gene TRBV20-1; no clear D gene. The germline V and J ends were trimmed by 2 bases and 9 bases, with 16 bases remaining between them. Germline values: CDR1 DFQATT, CDR2 SNEGSKA (reference sequence). This CDR3 comprises 13 residues.